This T cell receptor beta chain appears in the sequencing data of a study of blood T cell repertoires in COVID-19. The overall study: Sites in the United States, Italy and Spain provided acute and convalescent COVID-19 samples. Nucleic acid was either cDNA or gDNA, and it came from T cells, B-cell-depleted T cells, or PBMCs.

CDR3 size: 14 residues. V lost 8 bases to trimming and J lost 5 bases, with 15 bases between them. Germline V lookup: CDR1 ENHRY, CDR2 SYGVKD. This clone is a singleton in its sample. In the original processing: Using reference gene primer amplification, nucleated cell counts were estimated. Some clones are missing from TCRdb's copy, which holds only in-frame ones; the method was immunoSEQ multiplex PCR. Clone size and V and J calls were adopted from that table, with D and trimming inferred from the DNA. The table includes some 120,000 clones, about 89% detected once. The specimen was peripheral blood. This TCR came from a woman aged 55-69 years with acute or convalescent COVID-19. This chain joins TRBV10-3 and TRBJ1-4, with D perhaps matching TRBD1 (6 bases). The CDR3 sequence: CAIRDGQNNEKLFF. For the CDR3, the DNA is TGTGCCATCCGGGACGGACAGAACAATGAAAAACTGTTTTTT.